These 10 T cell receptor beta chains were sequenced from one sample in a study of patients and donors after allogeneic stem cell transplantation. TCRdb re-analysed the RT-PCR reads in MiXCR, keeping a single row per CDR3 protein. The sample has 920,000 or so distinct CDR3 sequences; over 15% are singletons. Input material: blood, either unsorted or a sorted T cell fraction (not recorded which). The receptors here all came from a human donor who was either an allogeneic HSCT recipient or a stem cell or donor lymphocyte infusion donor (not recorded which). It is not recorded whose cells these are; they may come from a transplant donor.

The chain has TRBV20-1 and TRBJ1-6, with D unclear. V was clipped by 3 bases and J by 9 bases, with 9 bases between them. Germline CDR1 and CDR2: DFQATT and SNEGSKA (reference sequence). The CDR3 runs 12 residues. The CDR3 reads CSARPRTSPLHF. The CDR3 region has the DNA TGCAGTGCTAGGCCGCGGACTTCACCCCTCCACTTT.

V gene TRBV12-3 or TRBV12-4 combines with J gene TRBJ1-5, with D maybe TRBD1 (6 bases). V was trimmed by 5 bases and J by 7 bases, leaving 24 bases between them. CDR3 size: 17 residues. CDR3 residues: CASSLPDSTGKGQPQHF. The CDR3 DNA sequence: TGTGCCAGCAGTCTCCCCGATTCAACAGGGAAGGGGCAGCCCCAGCATTTT.

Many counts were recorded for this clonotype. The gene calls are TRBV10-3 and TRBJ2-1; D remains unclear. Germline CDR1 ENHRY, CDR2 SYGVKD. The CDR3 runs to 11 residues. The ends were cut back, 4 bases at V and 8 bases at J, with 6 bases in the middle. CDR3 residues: CAISARDEQFF. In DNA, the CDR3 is TGTGCCATCAGTGCAAGGGATGAGCAGTTCTTC.

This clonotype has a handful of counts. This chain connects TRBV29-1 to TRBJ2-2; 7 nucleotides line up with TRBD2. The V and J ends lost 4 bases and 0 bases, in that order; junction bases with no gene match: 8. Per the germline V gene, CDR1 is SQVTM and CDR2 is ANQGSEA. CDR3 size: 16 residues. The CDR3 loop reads CSVAGTTKANTGELFF. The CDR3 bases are TGCAGCGTTGCCGGGACTACTAAGGCGAACACCGGGGAGCTGTTTTTT.

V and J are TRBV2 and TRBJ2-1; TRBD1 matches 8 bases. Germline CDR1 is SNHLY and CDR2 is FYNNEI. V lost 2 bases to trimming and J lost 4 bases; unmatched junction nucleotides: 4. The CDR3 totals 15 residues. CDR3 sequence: CASSELGQGYNEQFF. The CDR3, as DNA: TGTGCCAGCAGTGAACTAGGACAGGGATACAATGAGCAGTTCTTC.

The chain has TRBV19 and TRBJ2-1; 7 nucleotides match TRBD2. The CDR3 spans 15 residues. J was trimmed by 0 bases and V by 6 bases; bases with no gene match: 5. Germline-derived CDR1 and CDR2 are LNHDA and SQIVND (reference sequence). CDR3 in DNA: TGTGCCAGTAGCCTAGCGGTAAACTCCTACAATGAGCAGTTCTTC. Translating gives CASSLAVNSYNEQFF.

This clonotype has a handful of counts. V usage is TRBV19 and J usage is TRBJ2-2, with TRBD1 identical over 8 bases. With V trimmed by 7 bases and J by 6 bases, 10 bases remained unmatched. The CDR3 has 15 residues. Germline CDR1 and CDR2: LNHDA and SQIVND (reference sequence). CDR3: CASKGTGSGAGELFF. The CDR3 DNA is TGTGCCAGTAAGGGGACAGGATCCGGCGCCGGGGAGCTGTTTTTT.

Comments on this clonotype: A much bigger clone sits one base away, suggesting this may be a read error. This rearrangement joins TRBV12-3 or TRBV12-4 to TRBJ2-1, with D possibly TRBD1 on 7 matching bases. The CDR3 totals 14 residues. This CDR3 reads CASSLQGGHNELFF. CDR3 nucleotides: TGTGCCAGCAGTTTACAGGGGGGACACAATGAGCTGTTCTTC.

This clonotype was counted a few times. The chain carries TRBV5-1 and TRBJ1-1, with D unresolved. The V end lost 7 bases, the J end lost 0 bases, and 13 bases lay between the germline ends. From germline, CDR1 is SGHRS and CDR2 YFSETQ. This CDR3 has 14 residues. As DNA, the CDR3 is TGCGCCAGCTACAACGGGGAAATGAACACTGAAGCTTTCTTT. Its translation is CASYNGEMNTEAFF.

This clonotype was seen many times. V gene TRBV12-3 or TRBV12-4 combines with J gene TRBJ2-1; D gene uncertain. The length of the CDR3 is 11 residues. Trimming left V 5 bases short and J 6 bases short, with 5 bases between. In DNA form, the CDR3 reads TGTGCCAGCAGTCGGAGCAATGAGCAGTTCTTC. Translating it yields CASSRSNEQFF.